Sequencing of this TCR beta chain was carried out in a study of cytomegalovirus exposure and HLA in healthy donors. The CDR3 covers 19 residues. V lost 0 bases to trimming and J lost 3 bases; unmatched junction nucleotides: 13. CDR1 is SGHDT and CDR2 is YYEEEE in the germline V gene. It was with 60 Vbeta and 13 Jbeta primers that the PCR ran. In the original workflow: A follow-up analysis tallied some 80 million unique TCR beta chains, some 9.9 million shared. Measured with immunoSEQ multiplex PCR; TCRdb has only the in-frame clones, and not every one. The V and J calls and the clone size are those of that table, but D and trimming were determined from the DNA. There are about 160,000 clones in the sample; 65% to 85% occur only once, and 0.7% to 0.95% lies in the top ten.

The TCR originated in a woman younger than 35 in good health and CMV-seronegative. V usage is TRBV5-6 and J usage is TRBJ2-3; 10 bases line up with TRBD1. Sequencing was performed on PBMCs. CDR3 DNA sequence: TGTGCCAGCAGCTTGGACTGGACAGGGGGATTTAGCTGGACAGATACGCAGTATTTT. It codes for CASSLDWTGGFSWTDTQYF.